Given below is one T cell receptor beta chain in context. How the authors handled the data: Amplification from reference gene primers served as the basis for estimated nucleated cell counts. Repertoires were generated with immunoSEQ multiplex PCR, while TCRdb's copy carries only in-frame clones and drops some. The DNA was the basis for D and trimming; V, J and clone size are from that table. The sample carries about 59,000 clones, roughly 87% recorded once. These data are taken from a study of blood T cell repertoires in COVID-19. Overall study context: Samples representing acute and convalescent COVID-19 were sourced from the United States, Italy and Spain.

There are 15 residues in the CDR3. The V and J ends lost 2 bases and 1 base respectively, with 10 bases between them. From germline, CDR1 is MNHNY and CDR2 SVGAGI (reference sequence). The sequencing sample was made of peripheral blood. The V gene is TRBV6-6, the J gene TRBJ2-3; D remains unclear. The source of this sequence is an elderly man in a cohort sampled during active COVID-19. The CDR3 loop is CASSYPLTGTDTQYF. The DNA for the CDR3 is TGTGCCAGCAGTTACCCCTTAACGGGCACAGATACGCAGTATTTT.